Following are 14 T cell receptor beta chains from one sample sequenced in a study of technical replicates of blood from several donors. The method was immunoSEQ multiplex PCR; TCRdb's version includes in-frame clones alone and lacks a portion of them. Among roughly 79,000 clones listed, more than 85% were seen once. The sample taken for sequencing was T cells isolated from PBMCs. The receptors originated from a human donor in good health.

CDR3 nucleotides: TGTGCCAGCAGCGTAATGACAGGGGGAACTGAAGCTTTCTTT. It codes for CASSVMTGGTEAFF. This chain links TRBV9 with TRBJ1-1, with 9 bases matching TRBD1. The junction had 3 bases not matched to a gene; V was cut back by 1 base and J by 5 bases. The germline V gene encodes CDR1 SGDLS and CDR2 YYNGEE. This CDR3 is built from 14 residues.

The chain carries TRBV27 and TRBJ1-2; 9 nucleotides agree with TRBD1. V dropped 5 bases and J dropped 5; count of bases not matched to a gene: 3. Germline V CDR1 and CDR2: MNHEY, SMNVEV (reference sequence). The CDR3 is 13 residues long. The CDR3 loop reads CASSIDRGYGYTF. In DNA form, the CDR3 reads TGTGCCAGCAGTATCGACAGGGGGTATGGCTACACCTTC.

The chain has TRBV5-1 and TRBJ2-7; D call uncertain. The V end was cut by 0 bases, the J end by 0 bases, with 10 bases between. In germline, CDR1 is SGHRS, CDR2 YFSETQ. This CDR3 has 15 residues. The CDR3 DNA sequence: TGCGCCAGCAGCTTGGGCTCAGGCAACTCCTACGAGCAGTACTTC. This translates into CASSLGSGNSYEQYF.

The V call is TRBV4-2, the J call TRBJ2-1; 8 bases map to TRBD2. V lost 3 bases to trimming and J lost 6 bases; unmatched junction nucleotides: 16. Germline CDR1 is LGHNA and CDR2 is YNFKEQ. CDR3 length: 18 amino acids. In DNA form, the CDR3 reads TGTGCCAGCAGCCAGCCGGGACTAGGGCCCACAGGGTTCAATGAGCAGTTCTTC. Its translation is CASSQPGLGPTGFNEQFF.

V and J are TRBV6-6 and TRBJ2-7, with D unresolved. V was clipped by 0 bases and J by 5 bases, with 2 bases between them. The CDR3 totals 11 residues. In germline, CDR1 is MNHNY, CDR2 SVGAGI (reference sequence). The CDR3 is CASSYSNEQYF. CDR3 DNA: TGTGCCAGCAGTTACTCTAACGAGCAGTACTTC.

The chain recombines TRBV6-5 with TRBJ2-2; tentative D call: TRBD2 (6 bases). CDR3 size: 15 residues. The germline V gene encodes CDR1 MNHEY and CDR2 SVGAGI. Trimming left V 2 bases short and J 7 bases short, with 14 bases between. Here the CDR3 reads CASSYLGEDIGELFF. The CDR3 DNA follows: TGTGCCAGCAGTTACCTGGGGGAGGATATCGGGGAGCTGTTTTTT.

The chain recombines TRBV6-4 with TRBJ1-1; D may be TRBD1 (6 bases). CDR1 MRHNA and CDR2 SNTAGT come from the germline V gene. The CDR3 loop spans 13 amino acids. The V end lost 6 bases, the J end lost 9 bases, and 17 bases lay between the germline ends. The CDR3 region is CASRPRTEGQAFF. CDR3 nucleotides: TGTGCCAGCAGGCCGCGGACAGAGGGACAAGCTTTCTTT.

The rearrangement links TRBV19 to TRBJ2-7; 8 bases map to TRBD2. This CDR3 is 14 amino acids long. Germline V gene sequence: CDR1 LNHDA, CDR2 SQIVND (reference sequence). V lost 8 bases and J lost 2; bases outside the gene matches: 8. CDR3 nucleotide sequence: TGTGCCAGTGCTAGCGGGTCGCGTGCCTACGAGCAGTACTTC. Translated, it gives CASASGSRAYEQYF. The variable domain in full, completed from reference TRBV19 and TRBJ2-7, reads DGGITQSPKYLFRKEGQNVTLSCEQNLNHDAMYWYRQDPGQGLRLIYYSQIVNDFQKGDIAEGYSVSREKKESFPLTVTSAQKNPTAFYLCASASGSRAYEQYFGPGTRLTVT.

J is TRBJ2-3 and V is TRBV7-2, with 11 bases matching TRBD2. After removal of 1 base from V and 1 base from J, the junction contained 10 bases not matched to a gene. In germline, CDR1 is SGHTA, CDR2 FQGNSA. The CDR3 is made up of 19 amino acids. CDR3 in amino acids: CASSLGWTSGRGGTDTQYF. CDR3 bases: TGTGCCAGCAGCTTAGGTTGGACTAGCGGGCGGGGGGGCACAGATACGCAGTATTTT. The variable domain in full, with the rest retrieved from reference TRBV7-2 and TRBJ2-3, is GAGVSQSPSNKVTEKGKDVELRCDPISGHTALYWYRQSLGQGLEFLIYFQGNSAPDKSGLPSDRFSAERTGGSVSTLTIQRTQQEDSAVYLCASSLGWTSGRGGTDTQYFGPGTRLTVL.

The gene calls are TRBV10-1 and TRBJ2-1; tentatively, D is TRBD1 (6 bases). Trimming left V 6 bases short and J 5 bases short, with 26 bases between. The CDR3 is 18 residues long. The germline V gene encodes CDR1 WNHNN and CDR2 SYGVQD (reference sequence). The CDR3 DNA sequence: TGCGCCAGCAGCCCAGAGATACACTTCCGGGACACTAACAATGAGCAGTTCTTC. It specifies CASSPEIHFRDTNNEQFF.

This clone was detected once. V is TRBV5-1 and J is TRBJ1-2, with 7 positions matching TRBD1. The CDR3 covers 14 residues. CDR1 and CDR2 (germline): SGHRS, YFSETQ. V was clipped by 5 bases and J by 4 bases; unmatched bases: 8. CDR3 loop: CASRSQGEGYGYTF. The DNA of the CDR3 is TGCGCCAGCAGGTCGCAGGGGGAAGGCTATGGCTACACCTTC. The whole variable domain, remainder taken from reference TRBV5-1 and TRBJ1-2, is KAGVTQTPRYLIKTRGQQVTLSCSPISGHRSVSWYQQTPGQGLQFLFEYFSETQRNKGNFPGRFSGRQFSNSRSEMNVSTLELGDSALYLCASRSQGEGYGYTFGSGTRLTVV.

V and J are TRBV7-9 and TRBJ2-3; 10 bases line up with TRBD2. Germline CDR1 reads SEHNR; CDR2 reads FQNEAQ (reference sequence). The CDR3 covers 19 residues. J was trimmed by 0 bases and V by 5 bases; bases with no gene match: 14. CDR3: CASSTDYGLAAASTDTQYF. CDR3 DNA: TGTGCCAGCAGCACAGATTACGGACTAGCGGCTGCTAGCACAGATACGCAGTATTTT. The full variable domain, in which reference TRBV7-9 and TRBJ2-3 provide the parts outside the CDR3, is DTGVSQNPRHKITKRGQNVTFRCDPISEHNRLYWYRQTLGQGPEFLTYFQNEAQLEKSRLLSDRFSAERPKGSFSTLEIQRTEQGDSAMYLCASSTDYGLAAASTDTQYFGPGTRLTVL.

CDR3 DNA: TGTGCCAGCAGTAAACGTAGAGGGACCGGGGAGCTGTTTTTT. Translating gives CASSKRRGTGELFF. The V call is TRBV27, the J call TRBJ2-2; tentative D call: TRBD2 (5 bases). The V gene lost 5 bases and the J gene lost 5 bases, with 12 bases spanning the gap. Germline CDR1 and CDR2: MNHEY and SMNVEV (reference sequence). The CDR3 spans 14 residues.

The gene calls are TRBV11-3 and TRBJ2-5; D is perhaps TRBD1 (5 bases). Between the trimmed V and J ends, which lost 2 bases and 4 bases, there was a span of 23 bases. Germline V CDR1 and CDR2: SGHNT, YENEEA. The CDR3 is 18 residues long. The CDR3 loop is CASSLRPVGLDIPETQYF. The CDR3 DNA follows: TGTGCCAGCAGCTTAAGGCCTGTGGGGTTGGACATCCCAGAGACCCAGTACTTC. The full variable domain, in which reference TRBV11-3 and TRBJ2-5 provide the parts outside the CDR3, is EAGVVQSPRYKIIEKKQPVAFWCNPISGHNTLYWYLQNLGQGPELLIRYENEEAVDDSQLPKDRFSAERLKGVDSTLKIQPAELGDSAVYLCASSLRPVGLDIPETQYFGPGTRLLVL.